This is a list of T cell receptor beta chains from one sample in a study of T cell responses to AZD1222 COVID-19 vaccine. Some clones are missing from TCRdb's copy, which holds only in-frame ones; the method was immunoSEQ multiplex PCR. The sample carries more than 100,000 clones, approximately 93% recorded once. The specimen comprised peripheral blood, sampled on day 0 of AZD1222 vaccination. The origin of the receptors is an adult in good health. CDR3s include the opening cysteine and the closing phenylalanine or tryptophan. A D gene is named only where the DNA matches it firmly. Rows give clone size only sometimes, using once, few, many, or a class for an expanded clone.

V gene	D gene	clone size	CDR3 length	J gene	CDR3 protein	CDR3 DNA
TRBV3-1/TRBV3-2	.	.	13	TRBJ1-2	CASSLQRRGSYTF	TGTGCCAGCAGCCTCCAAAGAAGGGGAAGCTACACCTTC
TRBV7-8	TRBD1	.	14	TRBJ2-7	CASSEGTGVYEQYF	TGTGCCAGCAGCGAGGGGACAGGGGTTTACGAGCAGTACTTC
TRBV5-4	.	once	13	TRBJ1-1	CARGPGPNTEAFF	TGTGCCAGGGGACCGGGGCCAAACACTGAAGCTTTCTTT
TRBV7-7	.	.	14	TRBJ2-3	CASSLEGLSRTQYF	TGTGCTAGCAGCTTAGAGGGGTTATCACGAACGCAGTATTTT
TRBV6-5	.	few	13	TRBJ1-1	CASRVGGDTEAFF	TGTGCCAGCAGGGTGGGGGGGGACACTGAAGCTTTCTTT
TRBV3-1/TRBV3-2	TRBD2	.	16	TRBJ2-7	CASSQDRLAGTYEQYF	TGTGCCAGCAGCCAAGACCGACTAGCGGGGACCTACGAGCAGTACTTC
TRBV19	TRBD1	.	17	TRBJ1-3	CASSPASTGASGNTIYF	TGTGCCAGTAGTCCCGCCTCGACAGGGGCTTCGGGAAACACCATATATTTT
TRBV19	TRBD1	.	15	TRBJ1-2	CASSIGTGKDYGYTF	TGTGCCAGTAGTATAGGGACAGGGAAAGACTATGGCTACACCTTC
TRBV27	.	.	13	TRBJ2-7	CASRISDNYEQYF	TGTGCCAGCAGAATCAGCGACAACTACGAGCAGTACTTC
TRBV7-2	TRBD2	.	17	TRBJ2-2	CASSLVVLAGGTGELFF	TGTGCCAGCAGCTTAGTAGTTTTAGCGGGAGGCACCGGGGAGCTGTTTTTT
TRBV9	.	.	15	TRBJ2-1	CASSALEGPWNEQFF	TGTGCCAGCAGCGCTCTCGAGGGCCCGTGGAATGAGCAGTTCTTC
TRBV7-6	TRBD2	.	15	TRBJ2-7	CASSLLAGELWEQYF	TGTGCCAGCAGCTTACTAGCGGGAGAATTATGGGAGCAGTACTTC
TRBV28	.	.	12	TRBJ2-5	CASSAAIETQYF	TGTGCCAGCAGCGCCGCGATCGAGACCCAGTACTTC
TRBV10-3	TRBD1	.	16	TRBJ2-3	CAISDLGDSTTDTQYF	TGTGCCATCAGTGACCTAGGGGACAGTACCACAGATACGCAGTATTTT
TRBV27	TRBD1	.	15	TRBJ2-5	CASSHGTDVWETQYF	TGTGCCAGCAGCCACGGGACAGATGTGTGGGAGACCCAGTACTTC
TRBV6-5	.	.	15	TRBJ1-4	CASSYIGGVGEKLFF	TGTGCCAGCAGTTACATCGGGGGGGTAGGTGAAAAACTGTTTTTT
TRBV27	.	.	13	TRBJ1-4	CASSVRGDEKLFF	TGTGCCAGCAGTGTAAGGGGAGACGAAAAACTGTTTTTT
TRBV6-1	.	.	14	TRBJ2-7	CASSEALVFFGQYF	TGTGCCAGCAGTGAAGCGCTTGTATTCTTCGGGCAGTACTTC
TRBV28	.	.	15	TRBJ2-1	CASKPPGTQYNEQFF	TGTGCCAGCAAGCCCCCCGGGACACAATACAATGAGCAGTTCTTC
TRBV2	.	.	15	TRBJ1-1	CASRTGTIRNTEAFF	TGTGCCAGCAGGACCGGGACAATCCGAAACACTGAAGCTTTCTTT
TRBV5-1	.	once	14	TRBJ2-3	CASSLLGVTDTQYF	TGCGCCAGCAGCTTGCTAGGCGTCACAGATACGCAGTATTTT
TRBV28	TRBD1	.	15	TRBJ2-2	CASSRDRARDGELFF	TGTGCCAGCAGCCGGGACAGGGCGAGGGACGGGGAGCTGTTTTTT
TRBV27	TRBD2	.	17	TRBJ2-2	CASSRGLAGVNTGELFF	TGTGCCAGCAGTAGGGGACTAGCGGGAGTCAACACCGGGGAGCTGTTTTTT
TRBV7-3	.	.	18	TRBJ2-1	CASSLIPVTSPSYNEQFF	TGTGCCAGCAGCTTAATCCCCGTAACTAGCCCTTCCTACAATGAGCAGTTCTTC
TRBV2	.	.	13	TRBJ1-2	CASRTGGGEGYTF	TGTGCCAGCCGCACGGGAGGGGGGGAAGGCTACACCTTC
TRBV6-5	.	.	16	TRBJ2-7	CASSYKASQGHYEQYF	TGTGCCAGCAGTTACAAGGCGAGTCAGGGTCACTACGAGCAGTACTTC
TRBV5-4	TRBD1	.	14	TRBJ1-2	CASSASGGYYGYTF	TGTGCCAGCAGCGCTTCAGGGGGGTACTATGGCTACACCTTC
TRBV5-1	TRBD1	.	15	TRBJ1-4	CASSPTDREKEKLFF	TGCGCCAGCAGCCCAACCGACAGGGAAAAGGAAAAACTGTTTTTT
TRBV7-8	.	.	15	TRBJ2-2	CASSLGRLNTGELFF	TGTGCCAGCAGCTTAGGGCGGCTAAACACCGGGGAGCTGTTTTTT
TRBV5-6	.	.	14	TRBJ1-2	CASTHPPRAYGYTF	TGTGCCAGCACCCACCCTCCGCGAGCCTATGGCTACACCTTC
TRBV7-9	.	.	14	TRBJ1-4	CASSADKPNEKLFF	TGTGCCAGCAGCGCGGACAAACCCAATGAAAAACTGTTTTTT
TRBV12-3/TRBV12-4	TRBD1	.	12	TRBJ1-2	CASANTGAGYTF	TGTGCCAGCGCCAACACAGGGGCCGGCTACACCTTC
TRBV2	TRBD1	.	18	TRBJ1-4	CASRREDRGAATNEKLFF	TGTGCCAGCAGGCGGGAGGACAGGGGTGCTGCAACTAATGAAAAACTGTTTTTT
TRBV3-1/TRBV3-2	TRBD1	.	14	TRBJ1-2	CASRPRDRGHGYTF	TGTGCCAGCAGACCCCGGGACAGGGGTCATGGCTACACCTTC
TRBV4-1	.	.	15	TRBJ2-3	CASSQGAKNTDTQYF	TGCGCCAGCAGCCAAGGGGCCAAAAACACAGATACGCAGTATTTT
TRBV5-4	.	.	14	TRBJ2-7	CASSLAAKTYEQYF	TGTGCCAGCAGCTTGGCAGCTAAGACCTACGAGCAGTACTTC
TRBV7-6	.	.	16	TRBJ1-1	CASSLSAGDIGSEAFF	TGTGCCAGCAGCCTATCGGCCGGGGACATAGGTTCTGAAGCTTTCTTT
TRBV28	.	once	15	TRBJ1-5	CASSLRGGYNQPQHF	TGTGCCAGCAGTTTACGAGGGGGGTACAATCAGCCCCAGCATTTT
TRBV9	.	.	15	TRBJ1-5	CASSDGEYSNQPQHF	TGTGCCAGCAGCGACGGAGAATATAGCAATCAGCCCCAGCATTTT
TRBV9	TRBD1	.	16	TRBJ2-7	CASSPTGTGTDYEQYF	TGTGCCAGCAGCCCAACCGGGACAGGGACCGACTACGAGCAGTACTTC
TRBV7-9	.	.	17	TRBJ2-7	CASSLEGLGTAAYEQYF	TGTGCCAGCAGCTTAGAGGGGCTAGGGACGGCTGCTTACGAGCAGTACTTC
TRBV15	TRBD2	.	15	TRBJ2-5	CATSFGLAGDGTQYF	TGTGCCACCAGCTTCGGACTAGCGGGGGACGGGACCCAGTACTTC
TRBV7-2	.	.	14	TRBJ1-2	CASSPNTARGGYTF	TGTGCCAGCAGCCCCAATACAGCGAGGGGAGGCTACACCTTC
TRBV7-7	.	.	14	TRBJ2-3	CASSPGTVTDTQYF	TGTGCTAGCAGCCCCGGTACGGTCACAGATACGCAGTATTTT
TRBV27	.	.	13	TRBJ2-7	CASSLFAGYEQYF	TGTGCCAGCAGTTTATTCGCGGGATACGAGCAGTACTTC
TRBV19	.	.	14	TRBJ2-1	CASRGVGEFTEQFF	TGTGCCAGCCGGGGAGTTGGGGAGTTCACTGAGCAGTTCTTC
TRBV27	.	.	13	TRBJ2-1	CASRQAYSDEQFF	TGTGCCAGCAGACAGGCCTATTCGGATGAGCAGTTCTTC
TRBV30	TRBD2	once	14	TRBJ2-1	CAYSMAGVYNEQFF	TGTGCCTATTCCATGGCGGGAGTTTACAATGAGCAGTTCTTC
TRBV6-5	.	.	12	TRBJ2-5	CASQGTGETQYF	TGTGCCAGCCAGGGGACGGGAGAGACCCAGTACTTC
TRBV27	TRBD2	.	15	TRBJ2-1	CASRRTSGTYNEQFF	TGTGCCAGCAGACGGACTAGCGGGACCTACAATGAGCAGTTCTTC
TRBV27	TRBD1	.	15	TRBJ1-4	CASSFNRGGNEKLFF	TGTGCCAGCAGTTTTAACAGGGGTGGTAATGAAAAACTGTTTTTT
TRBV7-8	TRBD2	.	14	TRBJ2-5	CASSLVGREGTQYF	TGTGCCAGCAGCTTAGTGGGCAGGGAGGGGACCCAGTACTTC
TRBV19	.	.	13	TRBJ1-1	CASSQGSDTEAFF	TGTGCCAGTAGCCAGGGTAGCGACACTGAAGCTTTCTTT